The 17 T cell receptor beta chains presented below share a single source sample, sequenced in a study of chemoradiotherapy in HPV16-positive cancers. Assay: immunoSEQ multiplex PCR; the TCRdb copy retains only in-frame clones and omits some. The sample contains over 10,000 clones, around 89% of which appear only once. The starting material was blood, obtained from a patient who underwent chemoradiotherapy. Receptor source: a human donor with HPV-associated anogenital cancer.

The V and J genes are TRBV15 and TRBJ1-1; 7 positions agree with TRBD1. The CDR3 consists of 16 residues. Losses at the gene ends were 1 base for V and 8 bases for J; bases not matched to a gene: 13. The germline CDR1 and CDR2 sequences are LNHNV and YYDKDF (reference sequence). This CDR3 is CATSRGGTTGQEEAFF. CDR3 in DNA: TGTGCCACCAGCAGAGGGGGGACGACAGGGCAGGAAGAAGCTTTCTTT.

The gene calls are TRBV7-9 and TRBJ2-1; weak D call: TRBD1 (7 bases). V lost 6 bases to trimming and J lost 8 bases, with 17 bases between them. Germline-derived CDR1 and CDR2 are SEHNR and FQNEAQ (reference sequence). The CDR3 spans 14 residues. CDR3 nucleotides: TGTGCCAGCAGTCCGACAGGGAGGTTCGATGAGCAGTTCTTC. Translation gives CASSPTGRFDEQFF.

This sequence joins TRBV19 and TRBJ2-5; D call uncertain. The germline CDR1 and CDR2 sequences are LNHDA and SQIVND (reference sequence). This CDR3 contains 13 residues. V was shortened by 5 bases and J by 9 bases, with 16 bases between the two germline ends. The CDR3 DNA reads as TGTGCCAGTAGTTTAGGCCGGTATTGGGCCCAGTACTTC. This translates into CASSLGRYWAQYF.

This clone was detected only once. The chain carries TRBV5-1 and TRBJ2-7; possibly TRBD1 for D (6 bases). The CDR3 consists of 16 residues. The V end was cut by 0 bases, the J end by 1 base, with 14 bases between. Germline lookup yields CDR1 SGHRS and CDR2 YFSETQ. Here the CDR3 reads CASSLGGQLGSYEQYF. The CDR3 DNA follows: TGCGCCAGCAGCTTGGGAGGACAGCTTGGATCCTACGAGCAGTACTTC. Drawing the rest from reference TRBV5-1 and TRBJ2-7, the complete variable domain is KAGVTQTPRYLIKTRGQQVTLSCSPISGHRSVSWYQQTPGQGLQFLFEYFSETQRNKGNFPGRFSGRQFSNSRSEMNVSTLELGDSALYLCASSLGGQLGSYEQYFGPGTRLTVT.

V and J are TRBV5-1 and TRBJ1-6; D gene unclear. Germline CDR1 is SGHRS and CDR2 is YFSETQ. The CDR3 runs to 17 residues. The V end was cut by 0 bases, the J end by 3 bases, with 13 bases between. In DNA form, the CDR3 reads TGCGCCAGCAGCTTGGCCCGGAACGGAGACTATAATTCACCCCTCCACTTT. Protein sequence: CASSLARNGDYNSPLHF. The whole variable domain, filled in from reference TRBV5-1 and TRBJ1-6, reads KAGVTQTPRYLIKTRGQQVTLSCSPISGHRSVSWYQQTPGQGLQFLFEYFSETQRNKGNFPGRFSGRQFSNSRSEMNVSTLELGDSALYLCASSLARNGDYNSPLHFGNGTRLTVT.

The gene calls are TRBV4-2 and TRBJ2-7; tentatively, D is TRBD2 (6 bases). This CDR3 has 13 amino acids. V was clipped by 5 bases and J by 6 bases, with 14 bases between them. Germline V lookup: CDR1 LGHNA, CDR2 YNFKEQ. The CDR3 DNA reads TGTGCCAGCAGCTCGCGGGACGGAGGCGAGCAGTACTTC. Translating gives CASSSRDGGEQYF.

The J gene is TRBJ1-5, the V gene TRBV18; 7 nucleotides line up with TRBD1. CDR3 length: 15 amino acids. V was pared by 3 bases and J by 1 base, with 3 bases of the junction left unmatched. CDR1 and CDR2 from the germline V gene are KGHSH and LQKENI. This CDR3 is CASSPGTVSNQPQHF. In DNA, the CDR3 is TGTGCCAGCTCACCTGGGACAGTAAGCAATCAGCCCCAGCATTTT.

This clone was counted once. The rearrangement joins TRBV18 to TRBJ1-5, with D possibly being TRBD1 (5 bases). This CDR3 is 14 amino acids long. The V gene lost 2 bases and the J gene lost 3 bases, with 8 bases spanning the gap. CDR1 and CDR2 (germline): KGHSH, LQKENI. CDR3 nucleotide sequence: TGTGCCAGCTCACCAGGGACCAACAATCAGCCCCAGCATTTT. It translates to CASSPGTNNQPQHF.

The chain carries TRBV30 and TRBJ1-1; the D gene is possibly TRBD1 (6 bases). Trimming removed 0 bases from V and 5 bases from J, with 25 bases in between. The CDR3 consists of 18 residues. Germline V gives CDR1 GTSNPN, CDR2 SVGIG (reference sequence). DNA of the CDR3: TGTGCCTGGAGTGTCGGGGGCCGCGGGAGGTTTCGAGGGACTGAAGCTTTCTTT. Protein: CAWSVGGRGRFRGTEAFF.

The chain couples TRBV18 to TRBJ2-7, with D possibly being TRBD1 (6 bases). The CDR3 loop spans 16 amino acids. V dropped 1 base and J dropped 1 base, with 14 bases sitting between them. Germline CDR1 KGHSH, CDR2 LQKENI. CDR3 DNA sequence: TGTGCCAGCTCACCACACCCCCCGGACAGTTCCTACGAGCAGTACTTC. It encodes CASSPHPPDSSYEQYF.

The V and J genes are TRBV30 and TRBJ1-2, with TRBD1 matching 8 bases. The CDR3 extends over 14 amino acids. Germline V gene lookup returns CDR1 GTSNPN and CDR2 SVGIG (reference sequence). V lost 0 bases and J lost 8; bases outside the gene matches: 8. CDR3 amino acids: CAWSVLQGAGGYTF. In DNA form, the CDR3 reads TGTGCCTGGAGTGTACTCCAGGGGGCGGGCGGCTACACCTTC.

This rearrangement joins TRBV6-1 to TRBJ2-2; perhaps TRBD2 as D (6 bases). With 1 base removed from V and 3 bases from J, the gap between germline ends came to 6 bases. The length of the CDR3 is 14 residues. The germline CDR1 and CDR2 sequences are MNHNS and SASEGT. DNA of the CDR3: TGTGCCAGCAGTGAAGGACTAGACACCGGGGAGCTGTTTTTT. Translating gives CASSEGLDTGELFF.

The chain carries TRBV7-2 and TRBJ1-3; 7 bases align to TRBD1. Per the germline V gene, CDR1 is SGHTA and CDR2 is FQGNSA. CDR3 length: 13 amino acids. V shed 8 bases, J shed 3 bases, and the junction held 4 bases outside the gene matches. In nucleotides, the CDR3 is TGTGCCAGCGCAGCAGGGGGTGGAAACACCATATATTTT. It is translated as CASAAGGGNTIYF.

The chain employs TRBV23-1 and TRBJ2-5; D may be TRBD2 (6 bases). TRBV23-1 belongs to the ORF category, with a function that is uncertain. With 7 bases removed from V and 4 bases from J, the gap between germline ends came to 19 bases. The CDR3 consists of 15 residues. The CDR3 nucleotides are TGCGCCAGCAACCCATCCCGGGACTCTGGAGAGACCCAGTACTTC. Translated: CASNPSRDSGETQYF.

CDR3 nucleotide sequence: TGTGCCAGCAGTTTCAGGGGGGCGTCCTACGAGCAGTACTTC. This translates into CASSFRGASYEQYF. The chain uses TRBV27 and TRBJ2-7; D is perhaps TRBD1 (7 bases). There are 14 residues in the CDR3. The V gene lost 3 bases and the J gene lost 1 base, with 10 bases spanning the gap. Germline loops: CDR1 MNHEY, CDR2 SMNVEV (reference sequence).

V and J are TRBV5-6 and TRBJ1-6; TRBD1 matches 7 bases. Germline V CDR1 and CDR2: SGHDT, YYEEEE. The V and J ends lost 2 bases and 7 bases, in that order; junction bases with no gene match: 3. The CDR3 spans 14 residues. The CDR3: CASSFRDRNSPLHF. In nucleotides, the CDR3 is TGTGCCAGCAGCTTTAGGGACAGAAATTCACCCCTCCACTTT. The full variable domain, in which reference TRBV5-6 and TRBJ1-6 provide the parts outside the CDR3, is DAGVTQSPTHLIKTRGQQVTLRCSPKSGHDTVSWYQQALGQGPQFIFQYYEEEERQRGNFPDRFSGHQFPNYSSELNVNALLLGDSALYLCASSFRDRNSPLHFGNGTRLTVT.

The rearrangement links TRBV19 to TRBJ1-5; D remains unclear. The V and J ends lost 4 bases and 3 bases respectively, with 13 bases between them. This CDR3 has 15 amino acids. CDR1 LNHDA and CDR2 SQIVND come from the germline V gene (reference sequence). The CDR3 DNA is TGTGCCAGTAGTAAAGTAGGTTCGAACAATCAGCCCCAGCATTTT. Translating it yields CASSKVGSNNQPQHF.